This T cell receptor beta chain was observed in a study of CD8+ T cells in alopecia areata. The CDR3 runs to 15 residues. Germline values: CDR1 SEHNR, CDR2 FQNEAQ (reference sequence). As to treatment: oral pan-JAK inhibitor, 5-10 mg twice daily. Isolation of CD4+ and CD8+ T cells from PBMCs was achieved by sorting. RNA extraction and reverse transcription yielded cDNA as sequencing template. Produced via immunoSEQ multiplex PCR; TCRdb's table is partial and in-frame only. The sample records under 150,000 clones, under 65% being singletons. J is TRBJ2-5 and V is TRBV7-9; no clear D. The J call may be incorrect, as the DNA end agrees better with TRBJ2-7. This specimen was CD4+ T cells sorted from blood, taken at week 4, from a patient treated with tofacitinib. The receptor was derived from a human donor with alopecia areata. The CDR3 coding sequence is TGTGCCAGCAGCAACTCCGGGCCGCCACCGTACGAGCAGTACTTC. Translation gives CASSNSGPPPYEQYF.